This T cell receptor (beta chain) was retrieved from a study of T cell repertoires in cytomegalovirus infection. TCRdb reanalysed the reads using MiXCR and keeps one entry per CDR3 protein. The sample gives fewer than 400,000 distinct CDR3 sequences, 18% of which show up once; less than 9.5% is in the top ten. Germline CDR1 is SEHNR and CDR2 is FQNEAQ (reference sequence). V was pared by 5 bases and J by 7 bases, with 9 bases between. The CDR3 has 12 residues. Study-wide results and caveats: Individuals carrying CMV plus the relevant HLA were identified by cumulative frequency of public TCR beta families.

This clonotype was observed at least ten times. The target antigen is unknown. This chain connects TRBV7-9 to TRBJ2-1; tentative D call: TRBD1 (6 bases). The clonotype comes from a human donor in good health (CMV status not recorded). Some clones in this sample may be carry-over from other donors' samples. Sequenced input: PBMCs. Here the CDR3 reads CASSHTGNEQFF. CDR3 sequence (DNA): TGTGCCAGCAGCCATACAGGGAATGAGCAGTTCTTC.